A selection of T cell receptor beta chains follows, all from one sample in a study of early T cells in non-severe SARS-CoV-2 infection. TCRdb independently ran MiXCR on the 5' RACE reads; one entry per CDR3 protein. Of about 61,000 distinct CDR3 sequences in the sample, under 14% were seen once. Sequencing was performed on whole blood. The receptors stem from an adult who was a healthcare worker with PCR-confirmed SARS-CoV-2 infection or an uninfected control (not recorded which). Each CDR3 is given with its conserved first and last residue. The D gene is left open where the match is weak. Clone size is shown for a subset of rows, as once, few, many or a class of expanded clone.

size: few; D: NA; J: TRBJ2-7; V: TRBV7-9; DNA: TGTGCCAGCAGCGTGGGACTTCCTCCCTACGAGCAGTACTTC; CDR3: CASSVGLPPYEQYF
size: few; D: NA; J: TRBJ2-3; V: TRBV29-1; DNA: TGCAGCGCCCGGCGGGGCCTTAGCACAGATACGCAGTATTTT; CDR3: CSARRGLSTDTQYF
size: many; D: NA; J: TRBJ2-3; V: TRBV6-2/TRBV6-3; DNA: TGTGCCAGCTCAATCGAGGTCACAGATACGCAGTATTTT; CDR3: CASSIEVTDTQYF
size: NA; D: NA; J: TRBJ2-3; V: TRBV27; DNA: TGTGCCAGCAGTTTAACCCGGACAAGGGCCGGAGATACGCAGTATTTT; CDR3: CASSLTRTRAGDTQYF
size: many; D: TRBD2; J: TRBJ2-3; V: TRBV7-2; DNA: TGTGCCAGCAGGACTAGCAGAAACACAGATACGCAGTATTTT; CDR3: CASRTSRNTDTQYF
size: many; D: NA; J: TRBJ1-1; V: TRBV7-9; DNA: TGTGCCAGCAGCTTGGGGACGGACAACACTGAAGCTTTCTTT; CDR3: CASSLGTDNTEAFF
size: NA; D: NA; J: TRBJ2-5; V: TRBV12-3/TRBV12-4; DNA: TGTGCCAGCAGTTCCCGGGCAGGGAGAGGGACCCAGTACTTC; CDR3: CASSSRAGRGTQYF
size: many; D: NA; J: TRBJ2-1; V: TRBV4-2; DNA: TGTGCCAGCAGCCAAGATCTTTCCGGGGGTTCTGACGTTGAGCAGTTCTTC; CDR3: CASSQDLSGGSDVEQFF
size: NA; D: NA; J: TRBJ2-3; V: TRBV15; DNA: TGTGCCACCAGCAGAGATGGGACTCCTGGGGATACGCAGTATTTT; CDR3: CATSRDGTPGDTQYF
size: few; D: NA; J: TRBJ2-7; V: TRBV7-9; DNA: TGTGCCAGCAGCTTAGCTCGGCAAAACGAGCAGTACTTC; CDR3: CASSLARQNEQYF
size: few; D: TRBD1; J: TRBJ2-3; V: TRBV4-3; DNA: TGCGCCAGCAGCCAAGATAGAAGGGGGCTCGCAGATACGCAGTATTTT; CDR3: CASSQDRRGLADTQYF
size: many; D: TRBD2; J: TRBJ2-3; V: TRBV5-1; DNA: TGCGCCAGCAATGGACTAGCGGGGGGCACAGATACGCAGTATTTT; CDR3: CASNGLAGGTDTQYF
size: NA; D: TRBD1; J: TRBJ2-4; V: TRBV7-2; DNA: TGTGCCAGCAGCCTGCGGACAGGGGTAAACATTCAGTACTTC; CDR3: CASSLRTGVNIQYF
size: many; D: NA; J: TRBJ2-7; V: TRBV6-5; DNA: TGTGCCAGCAGTTACTCCTGGGGTGGTTCTGGCGAGCAGTACTTC; CDR3: CASSYSWGGSGEQYF
size: few; D: TRBD1; J: TRBJ1-5; V: TRBV6-2/TRBV6-3; DNA: TGTGCCAGCAGCTCAGTGACAGGGGGCGCCGGTCAGCCCCAGCATTTT; CDR3: CASSSVTGGAGQPQHF
size: NA; D: TRBD1; J: TRBJ1-1; V: TRBV20-1; DNA: TGCAGTGCTAGGGAAGACAGGGCAAACACTGAAGCTTTCTTT; CDR3: CSAREDRANTEAFF
size: many; D: NA; J: TRBJ1-2; V: TRBV6-5; DNA: TGTGCCAGCAGTTACTCGAGGGGCTCTGGCTACACCTTC; CDR3: CASSYSRGSGYTF
size: many; D: TRBD2; J: TRBJ2-7; V: TRBV20-1; DNA: TGCAGTGCTAGGGGAGAGACTAGCGGGAGCTCCTACGAGCAGTACTTC; CDR3: CSARGETSGSSYEQYF
size: few; D: NA; J: TRBJ2-5; V: TRBV7-2; DNA: TGTGCCAGCAGCCTGGTAAAAGAGACCCAGTACTTC; CDR3: CASSLVKETQYF
size: few; D: NA; J: TRBJ2-2; V: TRBV7-6; DNA: TGTGCCAGCAGCTTTGTTAGGAGCGGGGAGCTGTTTTTT; CDR3: CASSFVRSGELFF
size: many; D: NA; J: TRBJ2-2; V: TRBV13; DNA: TGTGCCAGCAGCTTAACGGCCGGGGAGCTGTTTTTT; CDR3: CASSLTAGELFF
size: NA; D: NA; J: TRBJ2-2; V: TRBV7-2; DNA: TGTGCCAGCAGCCTAATGAATCCCGGGGAGCTGTTTTTT; CDR3: CASSLMNPGELFF
size: few; D: TRBD2; J: TRBJ2-3; V: TRBV20-1; DNA: TGCAGTGCTCAGACTAGCGGGGAGTTCGGGAGCACAGATACGCAGTATTTT; CDR3: CSAQTSGEFGSTDTQYF
size: NA; D: NA; J: TRBJ2-5; V: TRBV5-1; DNA: TGCGCCAGCAGTCGTGACCAGACCCAGTACTTC; CDR3: CASSRDQTQYF
size: NA; D: NA; J: TRBJ1-6; V: TRBV19; DNA: TGTGCCAGTAGTATAGATAATTCACCCCTCCACTTT; CDR3: CASSIDNSPLHF
size: many; D: NA; J: TRBJ2-7; V: TRBV25-1; DNA: TGTGCCACCAGACTGAGCAGGGAGCAGTACTTC; CDR3: CATRLSREQYF
size: NA; D: NA; J: TRBJ1-1; V: TRBV7-9; DNA: TGTGCCAGCAGACTTGTTACAGGAGGGGCGGCTTTCTTT; CDR3: CASRLVTGGAAFF
size: many; D: TRBD1; J: TRBJ2-7; V: TRBV25-1; DNA: TGTGCCAGCAGTGACGGGACAGGAGGAATGGCCGAGCAGTACTTC; CDR3: CASSDGTGGMAEQYF
size: many; D: NA; J: TRBJ2-4; V: TRBV2; DNA: TGTGCCCAACAGGACCTAGCCAAAAACATTCAGTACTTC; CDR3: CAQQDLAKNIQYF
size: NA; D: NA; J: TRBJ1-6; V: TRBV10-3; DNA: TGTGCCATCAGTGAGTCAGGGGGGGCTTGGAATTCACCCCTCCACTTT; CDR3: CAISESGGAWNSPLHF